This T cell receptor (beta chain) was found in a study of blood T cells in healthy people across ages. Sample-barcoded 5' priming and a J-beta primer mix drove a second PCR of about 6 to 11 cycles. In TCRdb, the 5' RACE reads were re-called with MiXCR into one record per CDR3 protein. The table lists over a million distinct CDR3 sequences, 25% of them singletons. Trimming cost V 7 bases and J 10 bases; bases outside gene matches: 11. This CDR3 is built from 14 residues. The germline V gene has CDR1 SGHRS and CDR2 YFSETQ. A further study also used this sample, focusing on T cells of mothers and their children.

The sequence came from a girl aged 2-10 years in good health. Sequencing input: blood. The V call is TRBV5-1, the J call TRBJ2-1; 10 nucleotides match TRBD2. CDR3 sequence reads: CASGGVAGGEEQFF. The CDR3 DNA sequence: TGCGCCAGCGGCGGGGTAGCGGGAGGAGAAGAGCAGTTCTTC.